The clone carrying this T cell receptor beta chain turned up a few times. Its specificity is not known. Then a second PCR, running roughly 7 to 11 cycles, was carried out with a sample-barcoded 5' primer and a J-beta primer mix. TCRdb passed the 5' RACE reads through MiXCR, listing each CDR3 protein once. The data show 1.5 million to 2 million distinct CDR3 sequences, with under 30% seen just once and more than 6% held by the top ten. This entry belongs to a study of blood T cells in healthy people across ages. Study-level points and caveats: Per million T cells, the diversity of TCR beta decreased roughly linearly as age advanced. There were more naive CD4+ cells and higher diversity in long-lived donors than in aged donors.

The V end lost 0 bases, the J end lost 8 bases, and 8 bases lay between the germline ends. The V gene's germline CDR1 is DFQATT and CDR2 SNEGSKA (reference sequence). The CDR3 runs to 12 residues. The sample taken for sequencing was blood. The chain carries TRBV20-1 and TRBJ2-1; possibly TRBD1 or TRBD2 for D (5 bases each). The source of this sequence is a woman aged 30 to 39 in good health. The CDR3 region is CSARDEGHEQFF. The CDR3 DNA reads TGCAGTGCTAGAGATGAGGGGCATGAGCAGTTCTTC.